Listed below are T cell receptor beta chains from one sample, sequenced in a study of blood T cells in healthy people across ages. MiXCR was run by TCRdb on the 5' RACE reads, yielding one entry per CDR3 protein. The table records 700,000 to 1,000,000 distinct CDR3 sequences, around two fifths of them present only once. Material: blood. The receptor set was obtained from a man in his fifties or sixties in good health. Each CDR3 is given with its conserved first and last residue. D genes are given only for firm matches. Rows give clone size only sometimes, using once, few, many, or a class for an expanded clone.

TRBV4-3	NA	NA	TRBJ2-3	14	TGCGCCAGCAGCCAAGCCCGCGTTTACGCTACGCAGTATTTT	CASSQARVYATQYF
TRBV7-2	TRBD1	NA	TRBJ2-7	13	TGTGCCAGCAGCAAAGGACAGGTGATCGAGCAGTACTTC	CASSKGQVIEQYF
TRBV13	NA	few	TRBJ1-1	14	TGTGCCAGCAGCTTATTACAGGCGAACACTGAAGCTTTCTTT	CASSLLQANTEAFF
TRBV6-2/TRBV6-3	NA	NA	TRBJ2-7	16	TGTGCCAGCAGTTCCCCCAGGGGGGAAGCTTTGTACGAGCAGTACTTC	CASSSPRGEALYEQYF
TRBV6-1	NA	NA	TRBJ1-5	15	TGTGCCAGCAGTGAAGCGGGAGCCAGCAATCAGCCCCAGCATTTT	CASSEAGASNQPQHF
TRBV20-1	NA	NA	TRBJ2-5	14	TGCAGTGCTAGAGATTCGGGGAGTACGGAGACCCAGTACTTC	CSARDSGSTETQYF
TRBV12-3/TRBV12-4	TRBD1	NA	TRBJ2-7	14	TGTGCCAGCAGTTTCTCGGGACAGAGTTACGAGCAGTACTTC	CASSFSGQSYEQYF
TRBV29-1	TRBD2	few	TRBJ2-7	17	TGCAGCGTTGAAGCTCTGGGACTAGCGGGGGGGTCCTACGAGCAGTACTTC	CSVEALGLAGGSYEQYF
TRBV7-2	NA	few	TRBJ2-1	17	TGTGCCAGCAGCTTAGCAGGAGGGAACCTAGCTTGGAATGAGCAGTTCTTC	CASSLAGGNLAWNEQFF
TRBV6-6	NA	NA	TRBJ1-1	13	TGTGCCAGCAGTTCGGGTCCGGGCACTGAAGCTTTCTTT	CASSSGPGTEAFF
TRBV7-9	NA	once	TRBJ1-3	12	TGTGCCAGCAGCCCCGGTGGAAACACCATATATTTT	CASSPGGNTIYF
TRBV27	NA	once	TRBJ2-7	16	TGTGCCAGCAGTTTATCGGGCGCCGGGATGTGGTACGAGCAGTACTTC	CASSLSGAGMWYEQYF
TRBV6-2/TRBV6-3	TRBD2	few	TRBJ2-1	16	TGTGCCAGCAGTTACTACTCCGGGACTAGCGGGAATGAGCAGTTCTTC	CASSYYSGTSGNEQFF
TRBV12-3/TRBV12-4	NA	once	TRBJ1-6	19	TGTGCCAGCAGGAAGACAGTGAAAGGGATGACTTTCCCTAATTCACCCCTCCACTTT	CASRKTVKGMTFPNSPLHF
TRBV6-2/TRBV6-3	TRBD1	NA	TRBJ1-1	16	TGTGCCAGCAGTTACTCTACAGGGGTGATGGGGACTGAAGCTTTCTTT	CASSYSTGVMGTEAFF
TRBV30	TRBD1	NA	TRBJ1-5	12	TGTGCCTGGGACAGGGAAGGGCAGCCCCAGCATTTT	CAWDREGQPQHF
TRBV7-2	NA	once	TRBJ2-4	17	TGTGCCAGCAGCTTAGTCGGGACACTTATAGCCAAAAACGTTCAGTACTTC	CASSLVGTLIAKNVQYF
TRBV12-3/TRBV12-4	TRBD1	NA	TRBJ1-5	14	TGTGCCAGCAGTCTCAGGGGGGTAGGTCAGCCCCAGCATTTT	CASSLRGVGQPQHF
TRBV11-3	NA	many	TRBJ2-7	14	TGTGCCAGCAGCTTCTTAACAGGGTCCCACGAGCAGTACTTC	CASSFLTGSHEQYF
TRBV7-2	NA	few	TRBJ1-2	14	TGTGCCAGCAGCTTACCGGGACAATTTTATGGCTACACCTTC	CASSLPGQFYGYTF
TRBV5-1	NA	many	TRBJ1-2	15	TGCGCCAGCAGCTTAAGGACAGCAGCTAACTATGGCTACACCTTC	CASSLRTAANYGYTF
TRBV29-1	NA	few	TRBJ1-2	15	TGCAGCGTACCCAACTCGAGACGGGGGGACTATGGCTACACCTTC	CSVPNSRRGDYGYTF
TRBV3-1	NA	NA	TRBJ1-4	15	TGTGCCAGCAGCCCATCCGGCGTCCGGGATGAAAAACTGTTTTTT	CASSPSGVRDEKLFF
TRBV5-4	NA	NA	TRBJ2-7	16	TGTGCCAGCAGCTTGGAGTTCGGTGGCCCCGGGGTCGAGCAGTACTTC	CASSLEFGGPGVEQYF
TRBV7-2	NA	NA	TRBJ1-2	16	TGTGCCAGCAGCGTTACTGGCAGGGCTATTGTCTATGGCTACACCTTC	CASSVTGRAIVYGYTF
TRBV4-1	NA	NA	TRBJ1-1	11	TGCGCCAGCAGCCAAAGGACTGAAGCTTTCTTT	CASSQRTEAFF
TRBV5-6	TRBD2	NA	TRBJ2-5	16	TGTGCCAGCAGCCTCGGGACTAGCGGGACTCAAAAGACCCAGTACTTC	CASSLGTSGTQKTQYF
TRBV7-2	NA	NA	TRBJ2-4	16	TGTGCCAGCAGCTTGCCGGGCCATCTCACCAAAAACATTCAGTACTTC	CASSLPGHLTKNIQYF
TRBV7-6	NA	NA	TRBJ2-5	15	TGTGCCAGCAGCCCTAAGCCGGGGTACCAAGAGACCCAGTACTTC	CASSPKPGYQETQYF
TRBV5-5	NA	once	TRBJ1-1	12	TGTGCCAGCAGCGTACAGGGTACTGAAGCTTTCTTT	CASSVQGTEAFF
TRBV5-1	NA	NA	TRBJ2-5	16	TGCGCCAGCAGCCGAGCCCGGACAGGCTCCGGGGGGACCCAGTACTTC	CASSRARTGSGGTQYF
TRBV6-2/TRBV6-3	NA	many	TRBJ2-1	14	TGTGCCAGCAGCCGGGACGGTTCCTACAATGAGCAGTTCTTC	CASSRDGSYNEQFF
TRBV7-2	TRBD1	NA	TRBJ2-7	15	TGTGCCAGCAGCCCGCCGGACAGGGGTGGCTACGAGCAGTACTTC	CASSPPDRGGYEQYF
TRBV5-1	NA	many	TRBJ2-1	14	TGCGCCAGCCGCCATGGGAGCTCCTACAATGAGCAGTTCTTC	CASRHGSSYNEQFF
TRBV20-1	NA	NA	TRBJ2-5	15	TGCAGTGTCAGGGACGGGGCCCAGACACAAGAGACCCAGTACTTC	CSVRDGAQTQETQYF
TRBV12-3/TRBV12-4	TRBD1	NA	TRBJ2-3	13	TGTGCCGTCCGGGACAGGGTGACAGATACGCAGTATTTT	CAVRDRVTDTQYF
TRBV29-1	NA	NA	TRBJ1-1	14	TGCAGCGTTGAAGAGATTGTCGCGGGACCTGAAGCTTTCTTT	CSVEEIVAGPEAFF
TRBV5-1	NA	few	TRBJ2-5	18	TGCGCCAGCAGCTTGGTGGTCCAGGGATCGATGTTCCAAGAGACCCAGTACTTC	CASSLVVQGSMFQETQYF
TRBV7-2	NA	few	TRBJ1-6	15	TGTGCCAGCAGCGAAGTTTCCGGACGGAATTCACCCCTCCACTTT	CASSEVSGRNSPLHF
TRBV6-2/TRBV6-3	TRBD2	few	TRBJ2-7	17	TGTGCCAGCAGCAAGAGACTAGCGGGGGTTCGGGGCTACGAGCAGTACTTC	CASSKRLAGVRGYEQYF
TRBV12-3/TRBV12-4	TRBD1	many	TRBJ2-5	13	TGTGCCAGCAGCCTTAGACAGGGTGGGACCCAGTACTTC	CASSLRQGGTQYF